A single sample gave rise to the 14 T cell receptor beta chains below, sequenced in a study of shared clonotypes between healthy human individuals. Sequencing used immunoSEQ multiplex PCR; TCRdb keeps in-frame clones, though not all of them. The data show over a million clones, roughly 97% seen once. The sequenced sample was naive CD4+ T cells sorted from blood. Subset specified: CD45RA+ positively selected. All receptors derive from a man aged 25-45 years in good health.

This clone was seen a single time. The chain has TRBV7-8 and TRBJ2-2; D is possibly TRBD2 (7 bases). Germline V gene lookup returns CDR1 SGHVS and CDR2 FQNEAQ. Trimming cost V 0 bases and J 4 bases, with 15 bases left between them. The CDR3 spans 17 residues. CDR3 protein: CASSLAGRGLSTGELFF. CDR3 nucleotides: TGTGCCAGCAGCTTAGCGGGGCGGGGGCTAAGCACCGGGGAGCTGTTTTTT.

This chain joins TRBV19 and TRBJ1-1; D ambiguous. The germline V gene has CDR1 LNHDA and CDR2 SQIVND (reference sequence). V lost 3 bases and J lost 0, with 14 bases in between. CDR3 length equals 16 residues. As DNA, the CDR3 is TGTGCCAGTAGTATGGCCCCCTTACGGATGAACACTGAAGCTTTCTTT. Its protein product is CASSMAPLRMNTEAFF.

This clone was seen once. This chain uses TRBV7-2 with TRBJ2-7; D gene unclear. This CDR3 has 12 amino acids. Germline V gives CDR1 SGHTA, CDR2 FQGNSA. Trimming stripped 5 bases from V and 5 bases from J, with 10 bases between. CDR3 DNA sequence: TGTGCCAGCAGCCCGGGTGTCCACGAGCAGTACTTC. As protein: CASSPGVHEQYF.

The CDR3 region is CASSLHPSPGRQETQYF. CDR3 sequence (DNA): TGCGCCAGCAGTCTCCACCCCTCACCGGGACGGCAAGAGACCCAGTACTTC. V and J are TRBV10-2 and TRBJ2-5; D is tentatively TRBD1 or TRBD2 (5 bases each). The V end lost 5 bases, the J end lost 2 bases, and 21 bases lay between the germline ends. CDR1 and CDR2 from the germline V gene are WSHSY and SAAADI. This CDR3 spans 17 amino acids.

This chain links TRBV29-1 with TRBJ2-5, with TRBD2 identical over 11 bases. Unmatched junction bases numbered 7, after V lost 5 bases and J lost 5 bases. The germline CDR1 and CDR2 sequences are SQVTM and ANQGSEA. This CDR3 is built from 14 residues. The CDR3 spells CSVFTSGRMETQYF. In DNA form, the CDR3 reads TGCAGCGTTTTCACTAGCGGGAGAATGGAGACCCAGTACTTC.

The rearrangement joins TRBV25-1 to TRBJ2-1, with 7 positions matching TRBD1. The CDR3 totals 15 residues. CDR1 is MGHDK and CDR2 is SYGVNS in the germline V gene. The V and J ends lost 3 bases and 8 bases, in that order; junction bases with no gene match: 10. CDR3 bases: TGTGCCAGCAGTGACCTGGGACAGCCCTTGGATGAGCAGTTCTTC. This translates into CASSDLGQPLDEQFF.

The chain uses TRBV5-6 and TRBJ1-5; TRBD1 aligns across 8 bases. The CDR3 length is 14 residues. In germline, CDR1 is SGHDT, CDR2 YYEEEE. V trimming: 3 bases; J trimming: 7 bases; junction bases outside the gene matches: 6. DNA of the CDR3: TGTGCCAGCAGCTCTGGACAGGGCGGACAGCCCCAGCATTTT. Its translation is CASSSGQGGQPQHF. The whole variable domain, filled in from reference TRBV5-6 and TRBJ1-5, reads DAGVTQSPTHLIKTRGQQVTLRCSPKSGHDTVSWYQQALGQGPQFIFQYYEEEERQRGNFPDRFSGHQFPNYSSELNVNALLLGDSALYLCASSSGQGGQPQHFGDGTRLSIL.

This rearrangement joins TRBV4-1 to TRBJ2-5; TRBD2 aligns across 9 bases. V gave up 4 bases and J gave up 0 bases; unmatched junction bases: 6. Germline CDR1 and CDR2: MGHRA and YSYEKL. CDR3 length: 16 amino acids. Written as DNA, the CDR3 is TGCGCCAGCAGCCTAAGACTAGCGGAGTACCAAGAGACCCAGTACTTC. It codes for CASSLRLAEYQETQYF.

The chain's CDR3 is CASSWDESAQAFF. CDR3 DNA sequence: TGTGCCAGCTCATGGGACGAAAGCGCCCAAGCTTTCTTT. The V gene is TRBV18, the J gene TRBJ1-1, with TRBD1 as a possible D gene (5 bases). V was pared by 5 bases and J by 9 bases, with 16 bases between. The CDR3 length is 13 residues. Germline CDR1 reads KGHSH; CDR2 reads LQKENI.

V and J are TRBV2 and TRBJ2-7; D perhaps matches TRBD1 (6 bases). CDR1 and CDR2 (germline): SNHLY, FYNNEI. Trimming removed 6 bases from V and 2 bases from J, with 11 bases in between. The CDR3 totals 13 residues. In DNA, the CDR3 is TGTGCCAGCAGAGGGGGAGCCCCCTACGAGCAGTACTTC. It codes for CASRGGAPYEQYF.

The CDR3 sequence: CASSYGQGGAYEQYF. DNA for the CDR3: TGTGCCAGCAGCTACGGACAGGGGGGTGCTTACGAGCAGTACTTC. The chain employs TRBV2 and TRBJ2-7; 10 bases map to TRBD1. V trimming: 6 bases; J trimming: 4 bases; junction bases outside the gene matches: 9. The germline V gene encodes CDR1 SNHLY and CDR2 FYNNEI. The CDR3 runs to 15 residues.

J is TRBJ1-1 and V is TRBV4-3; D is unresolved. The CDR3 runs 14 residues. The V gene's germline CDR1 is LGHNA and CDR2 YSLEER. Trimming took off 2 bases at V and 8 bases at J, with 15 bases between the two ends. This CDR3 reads CASSQRGPGAEAFF. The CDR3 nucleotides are TGCGCCAGCAGCCAACGTGGACCAGGCGCGGAAGCTTTCTTT.

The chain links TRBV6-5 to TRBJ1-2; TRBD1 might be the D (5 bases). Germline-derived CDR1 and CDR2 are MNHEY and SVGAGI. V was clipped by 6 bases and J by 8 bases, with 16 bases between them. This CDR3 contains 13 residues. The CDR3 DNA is TGTGCCAGCAGCAACTCGTTTGGGGACGGCTACACCTTC. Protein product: CASSNSFGDGYTF.

CDR3 amino acids: CAISTTALALSGANVLTF. The CDR3 DNA reads TGTGCCATCAGTACTACCGCCCTGGCTCTCTCTGGGGCCAACGTCCTGACTTTC. The V call is TRBV10-3, the J call TRBJ2-6, with no clear D. From germline, CDR1 is ENHRY and CDR2 SYGVKD. The ends were cut back, 5 bases at V and 0 bases at J, with 17 bases in the middle. The length of the CDR3 is 18 residues.